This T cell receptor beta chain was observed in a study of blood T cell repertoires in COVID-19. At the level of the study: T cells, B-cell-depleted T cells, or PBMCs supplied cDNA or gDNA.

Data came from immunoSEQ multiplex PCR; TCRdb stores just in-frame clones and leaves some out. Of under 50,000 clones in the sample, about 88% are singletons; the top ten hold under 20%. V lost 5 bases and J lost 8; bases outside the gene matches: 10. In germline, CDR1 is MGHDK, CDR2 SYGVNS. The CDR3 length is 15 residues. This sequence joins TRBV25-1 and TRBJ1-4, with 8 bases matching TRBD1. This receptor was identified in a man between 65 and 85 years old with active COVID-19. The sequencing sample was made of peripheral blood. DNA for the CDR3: TGTGCCAGCAGTCAGCAGGGGGCCAGGATAGAAAAACTGTTTTTT. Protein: CASSQQGARIEKLFF.